This T cell receptor (beta chain) was documented in a study of blood T cell repertoires in COVID-19. Background on the study: The study drew acute and convalescent COVID-19 samples from the United States, Italy and Spain.

CDR1 MNHEY and CDR2 SVGEGT come from the germline V gene. The CDR3 contains 15 residues. Under the authors' procedure: The assay estimated nucleated cells by amplifying reference gene primers. Some clones are missing from TCRdb's copy, which holds only in-frame ones; the method was immunoSEQ multiplex PCR. The V and J calls and the clone size are those of that table, but D and trimming were determined from the DNA. The table has approximately 200,000 clones, approximately 80% seen once. In the case of this clone: At one end, the junction sequence differs from germline, possibly due to a read error.

The gene calls are TRBV6-2 or TRBV6-3 and TRBJ2-7, with no clear D. The specimen sequenced was PBMCs or T cells enriched from blood (not recorded which). The receptor comes from a middle-aged woman with acute COVID-19. CDR3 nucleotides: TGTGCCAGCAGTTACACGATCTACCTATCCTCCGAGCAGTACTTC. As protein: CASSYTIYLSSEQYF.